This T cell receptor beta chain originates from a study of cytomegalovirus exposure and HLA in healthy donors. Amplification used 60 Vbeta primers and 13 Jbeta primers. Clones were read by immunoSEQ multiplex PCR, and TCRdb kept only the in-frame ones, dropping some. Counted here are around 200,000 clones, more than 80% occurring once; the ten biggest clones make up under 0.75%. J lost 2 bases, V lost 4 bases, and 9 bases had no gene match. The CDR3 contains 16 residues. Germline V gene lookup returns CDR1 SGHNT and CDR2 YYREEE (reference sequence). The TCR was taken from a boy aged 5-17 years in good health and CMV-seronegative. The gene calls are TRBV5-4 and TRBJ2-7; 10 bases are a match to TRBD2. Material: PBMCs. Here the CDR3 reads CASSPETSGPTYEQYF. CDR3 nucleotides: TGTGCCAGCAGCCCGGAGACTAGCGGGCCTACCTACGAGCAGTACTTC.